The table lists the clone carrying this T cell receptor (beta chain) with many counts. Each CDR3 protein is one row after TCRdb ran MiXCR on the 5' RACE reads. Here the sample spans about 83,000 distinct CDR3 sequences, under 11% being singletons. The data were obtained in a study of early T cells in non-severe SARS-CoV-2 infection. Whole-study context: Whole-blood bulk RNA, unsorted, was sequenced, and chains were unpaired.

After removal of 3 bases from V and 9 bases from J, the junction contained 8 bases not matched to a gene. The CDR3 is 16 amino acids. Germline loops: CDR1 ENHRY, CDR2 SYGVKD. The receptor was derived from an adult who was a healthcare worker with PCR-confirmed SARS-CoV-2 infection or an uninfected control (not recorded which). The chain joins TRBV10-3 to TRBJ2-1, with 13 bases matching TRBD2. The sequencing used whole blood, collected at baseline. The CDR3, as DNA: TGTGCCATCAGTGATGCTGGACTAGCGGGAGCGGGTGAGCAGTTCTTC. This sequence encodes CAISDAGLAGAGEQFF.